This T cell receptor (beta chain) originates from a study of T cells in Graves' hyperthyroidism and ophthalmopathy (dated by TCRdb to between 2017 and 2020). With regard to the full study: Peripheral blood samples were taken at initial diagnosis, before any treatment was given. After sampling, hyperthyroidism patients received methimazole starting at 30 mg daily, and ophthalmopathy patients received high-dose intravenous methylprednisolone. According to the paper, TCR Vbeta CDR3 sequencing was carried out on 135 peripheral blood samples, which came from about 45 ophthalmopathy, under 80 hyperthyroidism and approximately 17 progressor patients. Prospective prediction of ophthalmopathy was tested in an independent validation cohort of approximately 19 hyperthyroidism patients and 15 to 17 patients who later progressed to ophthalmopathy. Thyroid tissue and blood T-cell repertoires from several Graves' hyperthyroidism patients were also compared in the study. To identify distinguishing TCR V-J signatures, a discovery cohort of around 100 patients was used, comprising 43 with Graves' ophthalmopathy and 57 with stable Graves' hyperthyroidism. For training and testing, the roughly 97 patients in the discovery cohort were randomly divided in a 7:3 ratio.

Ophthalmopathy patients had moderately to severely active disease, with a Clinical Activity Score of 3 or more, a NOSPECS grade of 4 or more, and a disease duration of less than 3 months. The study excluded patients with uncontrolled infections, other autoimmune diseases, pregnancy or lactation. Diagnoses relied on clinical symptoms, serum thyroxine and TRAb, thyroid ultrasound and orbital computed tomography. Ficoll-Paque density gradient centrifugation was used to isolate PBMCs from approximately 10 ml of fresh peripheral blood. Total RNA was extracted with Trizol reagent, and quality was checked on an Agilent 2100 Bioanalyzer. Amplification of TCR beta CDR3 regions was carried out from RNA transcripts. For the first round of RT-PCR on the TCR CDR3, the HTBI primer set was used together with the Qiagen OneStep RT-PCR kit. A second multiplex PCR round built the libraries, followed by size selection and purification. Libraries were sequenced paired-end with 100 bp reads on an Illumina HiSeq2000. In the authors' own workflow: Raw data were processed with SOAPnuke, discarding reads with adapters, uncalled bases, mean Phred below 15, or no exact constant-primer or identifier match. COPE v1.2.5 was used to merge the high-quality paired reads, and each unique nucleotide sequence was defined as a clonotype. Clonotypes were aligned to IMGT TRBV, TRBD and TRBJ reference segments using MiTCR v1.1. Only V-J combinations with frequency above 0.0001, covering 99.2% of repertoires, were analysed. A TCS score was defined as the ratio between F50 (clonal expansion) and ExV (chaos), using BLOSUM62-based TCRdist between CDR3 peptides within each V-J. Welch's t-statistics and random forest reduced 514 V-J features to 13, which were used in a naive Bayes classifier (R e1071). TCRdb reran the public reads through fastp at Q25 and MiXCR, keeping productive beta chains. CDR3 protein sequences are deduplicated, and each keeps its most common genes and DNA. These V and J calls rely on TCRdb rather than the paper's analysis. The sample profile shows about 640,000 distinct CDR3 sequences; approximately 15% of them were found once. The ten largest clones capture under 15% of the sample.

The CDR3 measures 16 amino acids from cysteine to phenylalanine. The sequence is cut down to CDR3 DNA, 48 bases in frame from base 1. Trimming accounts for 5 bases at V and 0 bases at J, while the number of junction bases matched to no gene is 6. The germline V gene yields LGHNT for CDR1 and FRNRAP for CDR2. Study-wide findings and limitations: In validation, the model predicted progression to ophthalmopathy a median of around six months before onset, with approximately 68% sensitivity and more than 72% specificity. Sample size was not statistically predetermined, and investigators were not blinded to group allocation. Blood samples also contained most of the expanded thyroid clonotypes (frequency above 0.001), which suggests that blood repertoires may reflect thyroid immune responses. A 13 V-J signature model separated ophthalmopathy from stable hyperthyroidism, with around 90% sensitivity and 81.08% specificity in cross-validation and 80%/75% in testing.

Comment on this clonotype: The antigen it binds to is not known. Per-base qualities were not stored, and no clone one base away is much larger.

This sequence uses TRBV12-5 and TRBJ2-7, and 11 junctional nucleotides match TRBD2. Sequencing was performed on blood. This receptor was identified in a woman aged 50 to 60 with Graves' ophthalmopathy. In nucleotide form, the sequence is TGTGCTAGTGGTGAGCTAGCGGGAGGCCCCTCCTACGAGCAGTACTTC. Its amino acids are CASGELAGGPSYEQYF.